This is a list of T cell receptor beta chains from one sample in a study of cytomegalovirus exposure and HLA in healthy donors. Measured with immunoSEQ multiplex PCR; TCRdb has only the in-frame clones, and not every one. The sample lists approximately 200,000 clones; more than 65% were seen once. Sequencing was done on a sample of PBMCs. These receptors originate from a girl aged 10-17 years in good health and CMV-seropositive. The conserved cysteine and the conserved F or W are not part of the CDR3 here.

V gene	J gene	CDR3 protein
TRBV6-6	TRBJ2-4	ASSYMAKNIQY
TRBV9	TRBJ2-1	ASSVVGLAGGPGSEQF
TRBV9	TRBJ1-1	ASSRQLNTEAF
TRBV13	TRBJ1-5	ASSLGINQPQH
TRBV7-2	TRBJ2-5	ASSPRPAETQY
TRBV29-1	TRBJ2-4	SAHGGGKAKNIQY
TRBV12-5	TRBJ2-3	ASGPGGPTDTQY
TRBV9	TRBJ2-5	ASSPRRGQETQY
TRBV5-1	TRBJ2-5	ASRQSGVVSGARGETQY
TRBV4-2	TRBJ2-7	ASSQDRTNGPYEQY
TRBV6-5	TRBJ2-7	ASSPGGYEQY
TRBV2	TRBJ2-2	ASSGTSVRTGTGELF
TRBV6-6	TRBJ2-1	ASSTRGSYNEQF
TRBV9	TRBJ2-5	ASSAVDRKETQY
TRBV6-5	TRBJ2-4	ASSGTGPKNIQY
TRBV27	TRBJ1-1	ASSPGLNTEAF
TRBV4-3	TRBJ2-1	ASSKGTGSSYNEQF
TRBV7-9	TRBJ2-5	ASSFRETQY
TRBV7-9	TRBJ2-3	ASSLRGGQSGTSTDTQY
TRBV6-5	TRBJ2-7	ASSTPGQGEYEQY
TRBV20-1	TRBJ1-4	SASDNEKLF
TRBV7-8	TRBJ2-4	ASSRTLLGGAKNIQY
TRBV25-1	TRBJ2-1	ASSYAGGQGARDEQF
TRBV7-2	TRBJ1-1	ASSPTGRGRAF
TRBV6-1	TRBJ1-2	ASSEGQAYGYT
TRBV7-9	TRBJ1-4	ASSPRGGALDEKLF
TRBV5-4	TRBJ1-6	ASNLQGINSPLH
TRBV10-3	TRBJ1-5	AIRTGQAGEPQH
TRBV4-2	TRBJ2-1	ASSQVAGGSFEQF
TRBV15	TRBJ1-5	ATSSTGERNQPQH
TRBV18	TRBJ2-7	ASSPPGGEGYEQY
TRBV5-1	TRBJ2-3	ASSGDHRGLWTDTQY
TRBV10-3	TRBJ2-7	AIRRDSSYEQY
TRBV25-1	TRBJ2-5	ASSGWSGRGETQY
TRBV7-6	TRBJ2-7	ASSLRGGGDYEQY
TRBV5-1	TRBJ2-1	ASSGAGGYNEQF
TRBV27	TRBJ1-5	ASSSSSNQPQH
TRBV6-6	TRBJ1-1	ASSYSGLGNTEAF
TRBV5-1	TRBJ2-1	ASSLGGSSLVMEQF
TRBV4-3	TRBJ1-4	ASSQEGGRFGTNEKLF
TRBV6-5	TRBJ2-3	ASRTTGGDTQY
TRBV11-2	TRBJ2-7	ASSIWLGEQY
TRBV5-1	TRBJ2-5	ASSLSTSGGETQY
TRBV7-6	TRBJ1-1	ASSLLQGGTEAF